Below, 32 T cell receptor beta chains from the same sample are listed, as sequenced in a study of OX40 agonist ivuxolimab in advanced cancers. Receptor amplification or capture employed the immunoSEQ multiplex PCR assay. Not all clones reach the TCRdb copy of this immuneACCESS table, which keeps in-frame sequences only. Checked studies attribute under half of the gap to unresolved V genes and leave the rest unexplained. The sample table holds 130,000 or so clones, of which just over 90% were seen once. More than 0.9% of the sample comes from the top ten. The sequencing here drew on CD4+ or CD8+ T cells sorted from blood, taken in a trial of the OX40 agonist ivuxolimab. These receptors were taken from an adult with an advanced solid tumor such as melanoma, head and neck, liver or kidney cancer.

This clone appeared once. The gene calls are TRBV6-6 and TRBJ1-2, with D possibly matching TRBD1 (5 bases). There are 12 residues in the CDR3. Germline loops: CDR1 MNHNY, CDR2 SVGAGI (reference sequence). The V end lost 4 bases, the J end lost 4 bases, and 7 bases lay between the germline ends. The CDR3 loop reads CASSSTVYGYTF. The CDR3 bases are TGTGCCAGCAGTTCGACAGTCTATGGCTACACCTTC.

As concerns this clone: A read error may produce the germline difference seen at one junction end. The V and J genes are TRBV11-2 and TRBJ1-2, with D hard to call. This CDR3 has 17 residues. Germline values: CDR1 SGHAT, CDR2 FQNNGV. Here the CDR3 reads CASSLESRRRGNDGYTF. DNA for the CDR3: TGTGCCAGCAGCTTAGAATCTCGTAGGCGGGGTAACGATGGCTACACCTTC.

The CDR3 loop is CASSDWGLPLPAYEQYF. The CDR3 coding sequence is TGTGCCAGCAGTGATTGGGGGCTGCCGCTGCCCGCCTACGAGCAGTACTTC. The V and J genes are TRBV25-1 and TRBJ2-7, with a possible D match to TRBD1 (6 bases). The germline gives CDR1 MGHDK, CDR2 SYGVNS. V lost 3 bases and J lost 2, with 20 bases in between. This CDR3 has 17 residues.

The chain carries TRBV5-4 and TRBJ2-5, with a tentative D call TRBD1 (8 bases). CDR1 SGHNT and CDR2 YYREEE come from the germline V gene (reference sequence). Between the trimmed V and J ends, which lost 3 bases and 1 base, there was a span of 13 bases. The CDR3 is 15 amino acids. The CDR3 sequence is CASSSRGTGQETQYF. The CDR3 DNA reads TGTGCCAGCAGCTCGCGGGGGACAGGCCAAGAGACCCAGTACTTC.

The V call is TRBV18, the J call TRBJ2-3; D is possibly TRBD2 (5 bases). This CDR3 has 15 amino acids. V gave up 3 bases and J gave up 4 bases, with 14 bases separating them. CDR1 and CDR2 from the germline V gene are KGHSH and LQKENI. This CDR3 is CASSPTTRISDTQYF. DNA of the CDR3: TGTGCCAGCTCACCCACAACTAGAATCTCAGATACGCAGTATTTT.

The CDR3 bases are TGTGCCAGCAGCCTCCGGGACCCTGGGAGCACAGATACGCAGTATTTT. As protein: CASSLRDPGSTDTQYF. The rearrangement joins TRBV7-8 to TRBJ2-3; either TRBD1 or TRBD2 may supply D (5 bases each). V lost 5 bases to trimming and J lost 0 bases, with 15 bases between them. The germline V gene has CDR1 SGHVS and CDR2 FQNEAQ. The CDR3 length is 16 residues.

This chain links TRBV5-1 with TRBJ1-3, with 7 positions matching TRBD1. Trimming cost V 4 bases and J 0 bases; bases outside gene matches: 7. CDR1 SGHRS and CDR2 YFSETQ come from the germline V gene. This CDR3 has 16 residues. The CDR3 DNA reads TGCGCCAGCAGCATGATGGGACAGAGCTCTGGAAACACCATATATTTT. This translates into CASSMMGQSSGNTIYF.

The chain carries TRBV29-1 and TRBJ2-1; 9 bases line up with TRBD1. Germline CDR1 is SQVTM and CDR2 is ANQGSEA. The CDR3 is 13 residues long. V shed 7 bases and J 9 bases; nucleotides not matched to a gene: 10. In nucleotides, the CDR3 is TGCAGCGCCCGGGGGGACAGGGCTAGTGAGCAGTTCTTC. This sequence encodes CSARGDRASEQFF.

This chain uses TRBV11-2 with TRBJ1-3; D gene unclear. V lost 4 bases, J lost 2 bases, and 9 bases lay in between. The CDR3 loop spans 14 amino acids. Germline V lookup: CDR1 SGHAT, CDR2 FQNNGV. The CDR3 DNA follows: TGTGCCAGCAGCTCCGTCCTAACTGGAAACACCATATATTTT. As protein: CASSSVLTGNTIYF.

This sequence joins TRBV4-3 and TRBJ2-3, with a weak D call TRBD1 (7 bases). V was pared by 0 bases and J by 8 bases, with 18 bases between. The length of the CDR3 is 16 residues. Germline-derived CDR1 and CDR2 are LGHNA and YSLEER. This CDR3 is CASSQDRSGGSVTQYF. For the CDR3, the DNA is TGCGCCAGCAGCCAAGATCGGTCAGGGGGGAGCGTTACGCAGTATTTT.

The rearrangement uses TRBV18 and TRBJ2-1; 8 positions match TRBD2. From germline, CDR1 is KGHSH and CDR2 LQKENI. CDR3 length: 15 amino acids. V trimming: 2 bases; J trimming: 3 bases; junction bases outside the gene matches: 3. The chain's CDR3 is CASSPERGGYNEQFF. For the CDR3, the DNA is TGTGCCAGCTCACCAGAACGGGGGGGCTACAATGAGCAGTTCTTC.

This chain uses TRBV4-3 with TRBJ1-3; D is undetermined. V lost 0 bases and J lost 4, with 7 bases in between. The germline V gene encodes CDR1 LGHNA and CDR2 YSLEER. The CDR3 is 14 residues long. The CDR3 nucleotides read TGCGCCAGCAGCCAAGAAATTGGGGGAAACACCATATATTTT. It codes for CASSQEIGGNTIYF.

The chain couples TRBV5-4 to TRBJ2-7, with 10 nucleotides matching TRBD1. CDR1 is SGHNT and CDR2 is YYREEE in the germline V gene (reference sequence). J was trimmed by 5 bases and V by 4 bases; bases with no gene match: 9. This CDR3 region has 15 residues. The CDR3 sequence is CASSRRGQGNDEQYF. As DNA, the CDR3 is TGTGCCAGCAGCCGGAGGGGACAGGGGAATGACGAGCAGTACTTC.

The V call is TRBV7-8, the J call TRBJ2-7, with D possibly matching TRBD1 (6 bases). CDR1 and CDR2 from the germline V gene are SGHVS and FQNEAQ. V was pared by 3 bases and J by 6 bases, with 15 bases between. The CDR3 extends over 14 amino acids. The CDR3 nucleotides read TGTGCCAGCAGCTTTGGCAGGGGTTCGACCGAGCAGTACTTC. Protein: CASSFGRGSTEQYF.

This sequence joins TRBV29-1 and TRBJ1-3, with D perhaps TRBD1 (6 bases). V shed 5 bases and J shed 4 bases, with 9 bases lying between them. The CDR3 length is 12 residues. Germline V gene data show CDR1 as SQVTM and CDR2 as ANQGSEA. This CDR3 is CSVTGSGNTIYF. CDR3 sequence (DNA): TGCAGCGTTACAGGGTCCGGAAACACCATATATTTT.

The chain links TRBV11-2 to TRBJ2-3; tentatively, D is TRBD1 (6 bases). V lost 5 bases to trimming and J lost 1 base, with 13 bases between them. The germline gives CDR1 SGHAT, CDR2 FQNNGV. The CDR3 spans 15 residues. The CDR3 sequence is CASSPTGYGTDTQYF. The CDR3 coding sequence is TGTGCCAGCAGCCCTACAGGGTATGGCACAGATACGCAGTATTTT. Full variable domain (rest looked up from reference TRBV11-2 and TRBJ2-3): EAGVAQSPRYKIIEKRQSVAFWCNPISGHATLYWYQQILGQGPKLLIQFQNNGVVDDSQLPKDRFSAERLKGVDSTLKIQPAKLEDSAVYLCASSPTGYGTDTQYFGPGTRLTVL.

This sequence joins TRBV6-6 and TRBJ2-7, with TRBD1 matching over 7 bases. V shed 2 bases and J 0 bases; nucleotides not matched to a gene: 7. Germline V gives CDR1 MNHNY, CDR2 SVGAGI (reference sequence). This CDR3 is 16 amino acids long. The CDR3 coding sequence is TGTGCCAGCAGTTACCCGGAACAGGGGCACTCCTACGAGCAGTACTTC. Translating it yields CASSYPEQGHSYEQYF.

V usage is TRBV5-1 and J usage is TRBJ2-7; D tentatively reads TRBD1 or TRBD2 (5 bases each). V was shortened by 0 bases and J by 3 bases, with 16 bases between the two germline ends. Germline V gene data show CDR1 as SGHRS and CDR2 as YFSETQ. The CDR3 extends over 16 amino acids. The CDR3 DNA reads as TGCGCCAGCAGCTTGGTTTGGTCGGGGCACGACTACGAGCAGTACTTC. Amino acid sequence: CASSLVWSGHDYEQYF.

The V gene is TRBV2, the J gene TRBJ1-6; D is possibly TRBD1 (5 bases). V was pared by 4 bases and J by 8 bases, with 15 bases between. Germline CDR1 is SNHLY and CDR2 is FYNNEI. The CDR3 is made up of 15 amino acids. The CDR3 region is CASSGGDGYYSPLHF. CDR3 nucleotide sequence: TGTGCCAGCAGTGGGGGGGACGGTTACTATTCACCCCTCCACTTT.

This chain uses TRBV19 with TRBJ2-1, with 7 bases matching TRBD2. The CDR3 has 18 amino acids. Germline V gives CDR1 LNHDA, CDR2 SQIVND (reference sequence). Trimming took 0 bases from V and 5 from J; bases not matched to a gene: 13. In nucleotides, the CDR3 is TGTGCCAGTAGTATAGATGGGGACTTAGCGGGCAAGCACAATGAGCAGTTCTTC. Encoded protein: CASSIDGDLAGKHNEQFF.

The rearrangement links TRBV6-5 to TRBJ2-5; 7 bases align to TRBD1. CDR3 length equals 13 residues. The germline CDR1 and CDR2 sequences are MNHEY and SVGAGI. Trimming removed 6 bases from V and 5 bases from J; junction bases left unmatched: 6. The CDR3 coding sequence is TGTGCCAGCAGGCTACAGGGGTTGGAGACCCAGTACTTC. It specifies CASRLQGLETQYF.

The V and J genes are TRBV5-6 and TRBJ2-5; 10 bases align to TRBD1. The end of the DNA is better explained by TRBJ2-7, so the J call may be wrong. Germline values: CDR1 SGHDT, CDR2 YYEEEE. This CDR3 comprises 15 residues. This CDR3 is CASSWRDRGWYEQYF. The CDR3 nucleotides are TGTGCCAGCAGCTGGCGGGACAGGGGATGGTACGAGCAGTACTTC.

The CDR3 region is CASSVDGGHYEQYF. Here the CDR3 DNA reads TGTGCCAGCAGTGTTGACGGGGGGCATTACGAGCAGTACTTC. The chain links TRBV2 to TRBJ2-7; D is perhaps TRBD2 (7 bases). This CDR3 spans 14 amino acids. The V gene's germline CDR1 is SNHLY and CDR2 FYNNEI. The germline V and J ends were trimmed by 4 bases and 4 bases, with 14 bases remaining between them.

The chain carries TRBV9 and TRBJ2-3, with D tentatively TRBD2 (6 bases). V lost 2 bases to trimming and J lost 6 bases, with 13 bases between them. The germline gives CDR1 SGDLS, CDR2 YYNGEE. The CDR3 is 14 residues long. CDR3 loop: CASSVHTSRDTQYF. The CDR3 DNA reads TGTGCCAGCAGCGTGCACACTAGCCGTGATACGCAGTATTTT.

The chain uses TRBV28 and TRBJ2-7; a weak D match, TRBD1 (5 bases). With 5 bases removed from V and 3 bases from J, the gap between germline ends came to 17 bases. The CDR3 consists of 15 residues. CDR1 and CDR2 (germline): MDHEN, SYDVKM. CDR3 DNA sequence: TGTGCCAGCAGTAAAGGAAGGCAGGGCTACTACGAGCAGTACTTC. Protein sequence: CASSKGRQGYYEQYF.

The rearrangement links TRBV2 to TRBJ1-2; D gene ambiguous. Trimming left V 6 bases short and J 2 bases short, with 7 bases between. Germline-derived CDR1 and CDR2 are SNHLY and FYNNEI. This CDR3 is built from 12 residues. CDR3 region: CASRAQNYGYTF. In DNA, the CDR3 is TGTGCCAGCAGGGCACAGAACTATGGCTACACCTTC.

This clone was recorded once. The gene calls are TRBV7-4 and TRBJ2-5; maybe TRBD2 (6 bases). V gave up 1 base and J gave up 1 base, with 7 bases separating them. This CDR3 has 14 residues. CDR1 and CDR2 (germline): SGHVT, SQSDAQ. This CDR3 reads CASSLVLAQETQYF. As DNA, the CDR3 is TGTGCCAGCAGCTTAGTACTAGCCCAAGAGACCCAGTACTTC.

The count of this clone is one. J is TRBJ2-7 and V is TRBV5-1; D is perhaps TRBD2 (5 bases). CDR3 length: 11 residues. Trimming left V 7 bases short and J 3 bases short, with 8 bases between. CDR1 is SGHRS and CDR2 is YFSETQ in the germline V gene. CDR3 loop: CASAGLYEQYF. The DNA for the CDR3 is TGCGCCAGCGCGGGTCTCTACGAGCAGTACTTC.

The rearrangement uses TRBV7-2 and TRBJ2-5; tentatively, D is TRBD2 (6 bases). Per germline, CDR1 SGHTA and CDR2 FQGNSA. V was cut by 6 bases and J by 7 bases, with 21 bases left in between. CDR3 length: 15 amino acids. The DNA of the CDR3 is TGTGCCAGCAGTCCGGACGGGGTCCCGCGGGGGACCCAGTACTTC. It encodes CASSPDGVPRGTQYF.

Turning to this clone: The CDR3 ends on some other residue instead of the conserved phenylalanine or tryptophan, so this is likely a read error. Because the CDR3's place on the DNA is in doubt, the DNA is left out and the CDR3 is given as listed by TCRdb. The J gene is TRBJ2-7, the V gene TRBV21-1; TRBD1, the table's D call, was not compared with the DNA. TRBV21-1 represents a pseudogene. The CDR3 is 9 residues long, ends included. The CDR3 here is CASSIRGQS.

This chain links TRBV11-2 with TRBJ1-1; the D gene is possibly TRBD1 (6 bases). The CDR3 extends over 16 amino acids. Germline values: CDR1 SGHAT, CDR2 FQNNGV. V was shortened by 3 bases and J by 1 base, with 15 bases between the two germline ends. The CDR3 coding sequence is TGTGCCAGCAGCTTTAGGGGGTCAGGGGAGAACACTGAAGCTTTCTTT. Translated: CASSFRGSGENTEAFF.

The chain links TRBV27 to TRBJ2-3; possibly TRBD1 or TRBD2 for D (5 bases each). V was cut by 3 bases and J by 2 bases, with 15 bases left in between. Germline V gene lookup returns CDR1 MNHEY and CDR2 SMNVEV (reference sequence). The CDR3 sequence is 16 residues long. CDR3 DNA sequence: TGTGCCAGCAGTTTGGCCGGGACGGCAATCACAGATACGCAGTATTTT. It codes for CASSLAGTAITDTQYF.